A selection of T cell receptor beta chains follows, all from one sample in a study of hypomethylating agent response in myelodysplastic syndrome. Profiling relied on immunoSEQ multiplex PCR, and the TCRdb table lists in-frame clones only, not all of them. Of roughly 9,300 clones in the sample, approximately 83% were seen once. The input for sequencing was bone marrow, taken before or after starting hypomethylating agent treatment for myelodysplastic syndrome (not recorded which). These receptors all stem from a human donor with myelodysplastic syndrome. CDR3s include the opening cysteine and the closing phenylalanine or tryptophan. Fields, in order: V gene, clone size, D gene, J gene, CDR3 protein, CDR3 DNA. The D gene is left open where the match is weak. Not every row has a clone size; where given, it reads once, few, many or a size class.

>TRBV28|.|TRBD2|TRBJ2-7
CASSFRTSGRASYEQYF
TGTGCCAGCAGTTTTAGGACTAGCGGGAGGGCCTCCTACGAGCAGTACTTC
>TRBV7-2|.|TRBD1|TRBJ2-7
CASSYRGREQYF
TGTGCCAGCAGCTACAGGGGGCGCGAGCAGTACTTC
>TRBV4-2|.|.|TRBJ1-2
CASSQDGFVQGKGYTF
TGTGCCAGCAGCCAAGATGGTTTCGTCCAGGGAAAAGGCTACACCTTC
>TRBV11-2|.|.|TRBJ1-1
CASSGVRGTEAFF
TGTGCCAGCAGTGGGGTGCGGGGCACTGAAGCTTTCTTT
>TRBV10-2|.|TRBD1|TRBJ1-2
CASKQGGQNYGYTF
TGCGCCAGCAAACAGGGGGGTCAGAACTATGGCTACACCTTC
>TRBV7-9|.|.|TRBJ1-4
CASSSSRREPTNEKLFF
TGTGCCAGCAGCTCTTCCCGCAGGGAACCAACTAATGAAAAACTGTTTTTT
>TRBV5-6|.|TRBD1|TRBJ2-5
CASSFRGRETQYF
TGTGCCAGCAGCTTCAGGGGGCGGGAGACCCAGTACTTC
>TRBV10-3|.|.|TRBJ1-1
CAIRDDKENTEAFF
TGTGCCATCAGAGACGACAAAGAGAACACTGAAGCTTTCTTT
>TRBV7-3|.|.|TRBJ2-6
CASSSSIRYSGANVLTF
TGTGCCAGCAGCTCCTCCATCCGGTACTCTGGGGCCAACGTCCTGACTTTC
>TRBV2|.|TRBD1|TRBJ1-2
CASGRGQRGYTF
TGTGCCAGCGGCAGGGGGCAACGGGGCTACACCTTC
>TRBV5-4|.|TRBD1|TRBJ2-2
CASSTDRGLNGELFF
TGTGCCAGCAGCACAGACAGGGGGCTTAACGGGGAGCTGTTTTTT
>TRBV28|.|.|TRBJ1-1
CASSSTGVPMNTEAFF
TGTGCCAGCAGTTCCACCGGGGTACCCATGAACACTGAAGCTTTCTTT
>TRBV5-1|.|TRBD1|TRBJ1-3
CASSRDSSNVGNTIYF
TGCGCCAGCAGCCGGGACAGCTCGAACGTAGGAAACACCATATATTTT
>TRBV5-1|once|.|TRBJ2-7
CASSPRQEPYEQYF
TGCGCCAGCAGCCCCCGACAGGAACCCTACGAGCAGTACTTC
>TRBV6-5|once|.|TRBJ1-1
CASSYSMPRPNTEAFF
TGTGCCAGCAGTTACTCGATGCCCAGGCCCAACACTGAAGCTTTCTTT
>TRBV5-4|once|.|TRBJ2-3
CASSSSLLFVKDTRYF
TGTGCCAGCAGCTCAAGTCTACTATTCGTGAAGGATACGCGGTATTTT
>TRBV11-2|.|.|TRBJ2-4
CASSFAGTKNIQYF
TGTGCCAGCAGCTTCGCCGGAACCAAAAACATTCAGTACTTC
>TRBV28|.|TRBD1|TRBJ2-7
CASSPPGTGVGYEQYF
TGTGCCAGCAGTCCTCCGGGGACAGGGGTCGGCTACGAGCAGTACTTC
>TRBV18|.|.|TRBJ1-5
CASSPKASNQPQHF
TGTGCCAGCTCACCAAAGGCAAGCAATCAGCCCCAGCATTTT
>TRBV6-5|.|TRBD1|TRBJ1-3
CASSSSQGSGNTIYF
TGTGCCAGCAGTTCGTCACAGGGGTCTGGAAACACCATATATTTT
>TRBV19|.|TRBD1|TRBJ2-1
CASSFTGGRDNEQFF
TGTGCCAGTAGTTTCACAGGGGGAAGGGACAATGAGCAGTTCTTC
>TRBV11-3|once|TRBD2|TRBJ2-1
CASSLLSGGPHNEQFF
TGTGCCAGCAGCCTCCTTAGCGGGGGGCCCCACAATGAGCAGTTCTTC
>TRBV7-9|once|.|TRBJ1-5
CASSLGGGNQPQHF
TGTGCCAGCAGCTTAGGAGGGGGCAATCAGCCCCAGCATTTT
>TRBV6-5|.|.|TRBJ2-3
CASSYSIVDVTDTQYF
TGTGCCAGCAGTTACTCGATCGTCGACGTCACAGATACGCAGTATTTT
>TRBV19|.|TRBD2|TRBJ2-7
CASILKGGAIYEQYF
TGTGCCAGTATCTTAAAGGGAGGGGCTATATACGAGCAGTACTTC
>TRBV5-6|.|TRBD1|TRBJ1-2
CASSFPGGNYGYTF
TGTGCCAGCAGCTTCCCAGGGGGTAACTATGGCTACACCTTC
>TRBV11-2|.|.|TRBJ2-2
CASSLNTGELFF
TGTGCCAGCAGCTTAAACACCGGGGAGCTGTTTTTT
>TRBV7-9|few|.|TRBJ1-5
CASSLAAGANKQPQHF
TGTGCCAGCAGCTTAGCGGCCGGGGCTAACAAACAGCCCCAGCATTTT
>TRBV5-1|.|TRBD2|TRBJ2-7
CASSLGLAGVEQYF
TGCGCCAGCAGCTTGGGACTAGCGGGAGTCGAGCAGTACTTC
>TRBV28|.|.|TRBJ2-3
CASSLAGHYTDTQYF
TGTGCCAGCAGTTTAGCGGGACATTACACAGATACGCAGTATTTT
>TRBV28|.|.|TRBJ2-7
CASTPPRGEQYF
TGTGCCAGCACCCCCCCCCGAGGCGAGCAGTACTTC
>TRBV18|.|TRBD1|TRBJ1-1
CASSPRQGLDTEAFF
TGTGCCAGCTCACCACGACAGGGGTTGGACACTGAAGCTTTCTTT
>TRBV10-3|.|.|TRBJ1-1
CAISWGGNTEAFF
TGTGCCATCAGTTGGGGTGGGAACACTGAAGCTTTCTTT
>TRBV2|once|.|TRBJ2-2
CASSEVPLGGGGELFF
TGTGCCAGCAGTGAAGTGCCCTTAGGGGGTGGCGGGGAGCTGTTTTTT
>TRBV5-1|.|.|TRBJ1-6
CASSPERRSSYNSPLHF
TGCGCCAGCAGCCCAGAGCGGAGAAGCTCCTATAATTCACCCCTCCACTTT
>TRBV4-2|.|.|TRBJ1-1
CASSPGEGGTEAFF
TGTGCCAGCAGCCCGGGGGAGGGGGGCACTGAAGCTTTCTTT
>TRBV10-2|.|.|TRBJ2-2
CASSVRRNTGELFF
TGCGCCAGCAGCGTACGCAGGAACACCGGGGAGCTGTTTTTT
>TRBV5-6|.|TRBD1|TRBJ1-1
CASSVRQGSEAFF
TGTGCCAGCAGCGTCAGACAGGGATCTGAAGCTTTCTTT
>TRBV6-6|.|.|TRBJ1-1
CASSYWEANTEAFF
TGTGCCAGCAGTTACTGGGAGGCGAACACTGAAGCTTTCTTT
>TRBV30|.|TRBD1|TRBJ1-6
CAWKDRAHNSPLHF
TGTGCCTGGAAGGACAGGGCCCATAATTCACCCCTCCACTTT
>TRBV5-1|.|.|TRBJ1-1
CASSLAGGKSEAFF
TGCGCCAGCAGCTTGGCCGGCGGGAAGTCTGAAGCTTTCTTT
>TRBV5-1|.|.|TRBJ2-1
CASSLDQYNEQFF
TGCGCCAGCAGCCTGGACCAATACAATGAGCAGTTCTTC
>TRBV9|.|.|TRBJ2-2
CASSVGRGYTGELFF
TGTGCCAGCAGCGTAGGACGGGGTTACACCGGGGAGCTGTTTTTT
>TRBV5-1|.|TRBD1|TRBJ2-3
CASSLQGAVSDTQYF
TGCGCCAGCAGCTTGCAGGGGGCTGTTTCAGATACGCAGTATTTT
>TRBV5-1|.|.|TRBJ2-1
CASSLRAEQFF
TGCGCCAGCAGCTTGAGGGCTGAGCAGTTCTTC
>TRBV2|.|.|TRBJ2-5
CASSDNGLETQYF
TGTGCCAGCAGTGATAATGGTTTGGAGACCCAGTACTTC
>TRBV6-5|.|TRBD2|TRBJ2-2
CASSYAGATGELFF
TGTGCCAGCAGTTACGCGGGAGCCACCGGGGAGCTGTTTTTT